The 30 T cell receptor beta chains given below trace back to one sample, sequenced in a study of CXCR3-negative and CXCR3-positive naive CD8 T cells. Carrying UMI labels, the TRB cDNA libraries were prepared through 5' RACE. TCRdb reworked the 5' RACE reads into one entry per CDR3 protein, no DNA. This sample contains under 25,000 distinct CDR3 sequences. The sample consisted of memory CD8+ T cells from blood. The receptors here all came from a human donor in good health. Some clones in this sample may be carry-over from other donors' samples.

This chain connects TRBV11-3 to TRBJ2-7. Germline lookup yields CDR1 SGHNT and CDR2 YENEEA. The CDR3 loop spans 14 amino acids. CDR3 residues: CASSLGPGGYEQYF.

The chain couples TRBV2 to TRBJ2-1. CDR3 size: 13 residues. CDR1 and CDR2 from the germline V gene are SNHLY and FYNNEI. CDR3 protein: CAIAGISYNEQFF.

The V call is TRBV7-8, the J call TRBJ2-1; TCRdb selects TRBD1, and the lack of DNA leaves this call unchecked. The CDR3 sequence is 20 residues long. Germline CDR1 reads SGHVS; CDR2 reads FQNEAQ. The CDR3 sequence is CASSLVLLQGTGGSYNEQFF.

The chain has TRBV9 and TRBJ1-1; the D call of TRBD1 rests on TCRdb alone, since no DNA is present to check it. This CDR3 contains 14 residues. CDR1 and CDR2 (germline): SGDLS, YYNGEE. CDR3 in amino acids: CASSENSGDTEAFF.

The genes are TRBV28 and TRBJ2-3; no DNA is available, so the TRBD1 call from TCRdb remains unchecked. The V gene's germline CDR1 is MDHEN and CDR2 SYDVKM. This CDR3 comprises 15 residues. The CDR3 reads CASSLGQGGTDTQYF.

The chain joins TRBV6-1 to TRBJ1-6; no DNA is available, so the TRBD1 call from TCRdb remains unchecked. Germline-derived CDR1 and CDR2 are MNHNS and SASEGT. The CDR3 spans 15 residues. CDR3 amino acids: CASSELTGDNSPLHF.

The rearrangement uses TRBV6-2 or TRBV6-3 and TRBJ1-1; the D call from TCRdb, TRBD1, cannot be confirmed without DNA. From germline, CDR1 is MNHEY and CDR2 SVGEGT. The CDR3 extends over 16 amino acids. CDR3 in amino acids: CASSFNRDRQNTEAFF.

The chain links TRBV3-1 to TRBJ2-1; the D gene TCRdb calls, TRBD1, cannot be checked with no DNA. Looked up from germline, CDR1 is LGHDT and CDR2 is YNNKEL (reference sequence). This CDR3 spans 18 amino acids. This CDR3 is CASSQGVEGDRGHLVQFF.

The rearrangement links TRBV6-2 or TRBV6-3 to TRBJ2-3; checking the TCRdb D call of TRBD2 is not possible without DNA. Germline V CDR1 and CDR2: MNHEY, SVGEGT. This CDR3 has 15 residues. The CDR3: CASSGRASGTDKQYF.

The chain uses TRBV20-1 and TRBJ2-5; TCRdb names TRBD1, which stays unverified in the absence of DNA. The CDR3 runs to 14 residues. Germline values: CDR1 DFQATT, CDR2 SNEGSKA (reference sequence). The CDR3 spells CSARDLAQGETQYF.

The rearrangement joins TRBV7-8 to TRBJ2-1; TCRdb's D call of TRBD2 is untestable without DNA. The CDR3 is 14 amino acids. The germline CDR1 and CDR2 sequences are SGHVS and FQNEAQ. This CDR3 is CASSRGGANNEQFF. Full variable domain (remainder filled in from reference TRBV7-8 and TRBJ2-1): GAGVSQSPRYKVAKRGQDVALRCDPISGHVSLFWYQQALGQGPEFLTYFQNEAQLDKSGLPSDRFFAERPEGSVSTLKIQRTQQEDSAVYLCASSRGGANNEQFFGPGTRLTVL.

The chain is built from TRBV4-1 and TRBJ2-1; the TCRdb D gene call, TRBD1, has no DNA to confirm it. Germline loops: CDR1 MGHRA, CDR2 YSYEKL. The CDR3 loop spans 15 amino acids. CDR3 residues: CASSQAQGSYNEQFF.

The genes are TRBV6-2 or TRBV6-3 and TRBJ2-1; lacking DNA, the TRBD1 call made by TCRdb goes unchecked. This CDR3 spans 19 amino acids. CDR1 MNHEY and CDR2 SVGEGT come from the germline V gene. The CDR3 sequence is CASSFALGRPGQGADEQFF.

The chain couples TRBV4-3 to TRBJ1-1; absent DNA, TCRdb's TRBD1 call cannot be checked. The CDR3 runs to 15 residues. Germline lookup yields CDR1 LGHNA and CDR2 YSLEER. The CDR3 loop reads CASSQDTGGWTEAFF.

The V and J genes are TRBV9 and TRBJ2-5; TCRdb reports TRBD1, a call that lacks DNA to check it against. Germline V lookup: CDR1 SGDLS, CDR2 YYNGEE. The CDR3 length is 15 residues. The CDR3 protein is CASSPMGGSQETQYF.

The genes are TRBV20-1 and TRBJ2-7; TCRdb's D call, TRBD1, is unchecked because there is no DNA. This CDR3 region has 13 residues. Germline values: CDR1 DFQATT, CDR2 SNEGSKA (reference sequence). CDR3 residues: CSADRIATYEQYF.

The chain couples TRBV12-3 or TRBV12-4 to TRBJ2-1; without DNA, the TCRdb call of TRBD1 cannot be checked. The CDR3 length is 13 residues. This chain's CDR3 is CASSRDRGPEQFF.

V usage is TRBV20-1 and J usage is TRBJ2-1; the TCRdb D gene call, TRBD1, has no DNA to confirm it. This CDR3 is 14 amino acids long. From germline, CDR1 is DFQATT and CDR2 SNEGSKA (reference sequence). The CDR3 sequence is CSARDPRRYNEQFF.

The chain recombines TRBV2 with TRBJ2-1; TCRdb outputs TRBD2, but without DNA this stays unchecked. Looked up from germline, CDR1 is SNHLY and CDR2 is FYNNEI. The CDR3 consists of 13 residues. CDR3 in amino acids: CASSDGGLNEQFF.

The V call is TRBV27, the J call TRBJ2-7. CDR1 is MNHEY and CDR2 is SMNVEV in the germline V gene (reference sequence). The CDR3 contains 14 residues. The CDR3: CASSLKAEAYEQYF.

The CDR3 is CSASDPHRQSSYQETQYF. The rearrangement uses TRBV20-1 and TRBJ2-5; the TCRdb D gene call, TRBD1, has no DNA to confirm it. Germline V lookup: CDR1 DFQATT, CDR2 SNEGSKA (reference sequence). The CDR3 runs to 18 residues.

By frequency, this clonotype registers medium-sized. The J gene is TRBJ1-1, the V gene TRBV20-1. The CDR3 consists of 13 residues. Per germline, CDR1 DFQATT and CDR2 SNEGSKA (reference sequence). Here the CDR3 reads CSASSGSDTEAFF.

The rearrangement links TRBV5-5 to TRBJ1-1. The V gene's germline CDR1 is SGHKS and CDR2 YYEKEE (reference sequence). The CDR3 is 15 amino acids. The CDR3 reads CASSFPMGGITEAFF.

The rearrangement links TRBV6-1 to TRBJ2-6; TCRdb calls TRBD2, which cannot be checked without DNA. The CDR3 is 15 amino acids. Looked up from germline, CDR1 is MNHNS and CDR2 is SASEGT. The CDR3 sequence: CASTADPSGANVLTF.

The CDR3: CASSFFGSGRQETQYF. This chain uses TRBV7-3 with TRBJ2-5; TCRdb's D call of TRBD2 is untestable without DNA. The CDR3 runs 16 residues. Germline values: CDR1 SGHTA, CDR2 FQGTGA.

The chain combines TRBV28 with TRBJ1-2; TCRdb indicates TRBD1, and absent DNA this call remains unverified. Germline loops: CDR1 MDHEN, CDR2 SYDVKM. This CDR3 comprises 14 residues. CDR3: CASSVLGGRSGYTF.

The CDR3 protein is CASSLSQFLNTEAFF. V usage is TRBV27 and J usage is TRBJ1-1. From germline, CDR1 is MNHEY and CDR2 SMNVEV (reference sequence). The CDR3 is made up of 15 amino acids.

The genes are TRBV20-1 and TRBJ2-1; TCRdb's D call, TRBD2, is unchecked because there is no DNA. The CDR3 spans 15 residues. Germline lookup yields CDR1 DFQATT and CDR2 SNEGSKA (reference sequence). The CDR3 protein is CSAREALRDPNEQFF.

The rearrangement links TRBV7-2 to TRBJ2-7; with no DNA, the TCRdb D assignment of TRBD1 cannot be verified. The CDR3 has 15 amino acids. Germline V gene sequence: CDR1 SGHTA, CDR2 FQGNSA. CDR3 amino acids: CASSSDREILYEQYF.

CDR3 sequence: CASSQEGVSEQYF. The J gene is TRBJ2-7, the V gene TRBV4-2. The CDR3 runs 13 residues. Germline CDR1 and CDR2: LGHNA and YNFKEQ.